This T cell receptor (beta chain) is from a study of CD8 T cells in ankylosing spondylitis. The CDR3 runs 13 residues. In germline, CDR1 is SQVTM, CDR2 ANQGSEA. Trimming cost V 7 bases and J 6 bases, with 15 bases left between them. In TCRdb, the 5' RACE reads were re-called with MiXCR into one record per CDR3 protein. The table includes about 130,000 distinct CDR3 sequences, around 6.6% detected once. The chain combines TRBV29-1 with TRBJ2-2; D might be TRBD2 (5 bases). This TCR was recovered from a female donor with ankylosing spondylitis or in good health (not recorded which). Sequenced sample: blood, either unsorted or a sorted T cell fraction (not recorded which). The CDR3 bases are TGCAGCGGAGGCGGGTCGGGGTCCGGGGAGCTGTTTTTT. Translating gives CSGGGSGSGELFF.